The next 13 T cell receptor beta chains were all read from a single sample in a study of identical twins. TCRdb re-derived calls from the 5' RACE reads in MiXCR, one entry per CDR3 protein. The sample contains over 500,000 distinct CDR3 sequences, approximately 22% of which appear only once. These data were also reused for a study on T cells expressing NK-cell markers.

The specimen sequenced was CD4+ T cells sorted from blood. The receptors stem from a woman aged 18-30 years in good health.

The V call is TRBV19, the J call TRBJ1-2; tentative D call: TRBD1 (5 bases). The germline V gene encodes CDR1 LNHDA and CDR2 SQIVND (reference sequence). Trimming pared 4 bases from V and 0 bases from J, leaving 9 bases between. There are 14 residues in the CDR3. The CDR3 nucleotides are TGTGCCAGTAGTAGGGACGCAGCTAACTATGGCTACACCTTC. Protein: CASSRDAANYGYTF.

Here the CDR3 reads CASSSRRGINQPQHF. The DNA for the CDR3 is TGTGCCAGCAGCTCGAGAAGGGGTATCAATCAGCCCCAGCATTTT. The genes are TRBV12-3 or TRBV12-4 and TRBJ1-5; D might be TRBD1 (5 bases). CDR3 length: 15 amino acids. V gave up 6 bases and J gave up 3 bases, with 15 bases separating them.

This clonotype showed up just a few times. The chain recombines TRBV7-9 with TRBJ1-3; D ambiguous. The V gene lost 1 base and the J gene lost 0 bases, with 10 bases spanning the gap. The CDR3 extends over 16 amino acids. Germline V gene data show CDR1 as SEHNR and CDR2 as FQNEAQ (reference sequence). CDR3 DNA: TGTGCCAGCAGCTTAGTTCCACTTAGCTCTGGAAACACCATATATTTT. Protein sequence: CASSLVPLSSGNTIYF. Together with reference TRBV7-9 and TRBJ1-3, the CDR3 gives the full variable domain: DTGVSQNPRHKITKRGQNVTFRCDPISEHNRLYWYRQTLGQGPEFLTYFQNEAQLEKSRLLSDRFSAERPKGSFSTLEIQRTEQGDSAMYLCASSLVPLSSGNTIYFGEGSWLTVV.

This clonotype was seen ten or more times. This chain uses TRBV2 with TRBJ1-5, with D perhaps TRBD1 (6 bases). This CDR3 is 14 amino acids long. The germline CDR1 and CDR2 sequences are SNHLY and FYNNEI. The germline V and J ends were trimmed by 4 bases and 6 bases, with 13 bases remaining between them. CDR3 in DNA: TGTGCCAGCAGTGGGGGGCAGGGGTTTCAGCCCCAGCATTTT. Translation gives CASSGGQGFQPQHF.

The J gene is TRBJ1-5, the V gene TRBV7-8; a weak D match, TRBD1 (6 bases). The CDR3 totals 15 residues. With 4 bases removed from V and 3 bases from J, the gap between germline ends came to 13 bases. CDR1 SGHVS and CDR2 FQNEAQ come from the germline V gene. The CDR3 DNA is TGTGCCAGCAGCTCGAGGACAGACTCCAATCAGCCCCAGCATTTT. Encoded protein: CASSSRTDSNQPQHF.

The sample holds a few counts of this clonotype. The rearrangement links TRBV21-1 to TRBJ2-5; TRBD1 is taken as the D call from the table, unchecked against the DNA. TRBV21-1 represents a pseudogene. The CDR3 runs 16 residues. This CDR3 is CASSKGHRVRLETQYF. For the CDR3, the DNA is TGTGCCAGCAGCAAAGGGCACAGGGTGAGGCTCGAGACCCAGTACTTC.

The J gene is TRBJ1-2, the V gene TRBV9; D call uncertain. With 5 bases removed from V and 4 bases from J, the gap between germline ends came to 3 bases. There are 10 residues in the CDR3. Germline-derived CDR1 and CDR2 are SGDLS and YYNGEE. CDR3 in amino acids: CASRSYGYTF. The DNA for the CDR3 is TGTGCCAGCAGGTCCTATGGCTACACCTTC.

J is TRBJ2-5 and V is TRBV4-2, with TRBD2 matching 7 bases. This CDR3 spans 16 amino acids. The germline CDR1 and CDR2 sequences are LGHNA and YNFKEQ. Germline trimming cut 0 bases from V and 2 bases from J; bases unmatched to any gene: 6. The CDR3 DNA reads TGTGCCAGCAGCCAAGATAAGCGGGGTGTTCAAGAGACCCAGTACTTC. It encodes CASSQDKRGVQETQYF.

The chain joins TRBV20-1 to TRBJ1-2; tentatively, D is TRBD1 (5 bases). Germline lookup yields CDR1 DFQATT and CDR2 SNEGSKA (reference sequence). Trimming took off 5 bases at V and 6 bases at J, with 19 bases between the two ends. The CDR3 contains 14 residues. The CDR3 sequence: CSAPLWAGRDGYTF. For the CDR3, the DNA is TGCAGTGCTCCCTTATGGGCAGGGCGCGATGGCTACACCTTC.

The V and J genes are TRBV18 and TRBJ1-1, with TRBD1 matching over 8 bases. The CDR3 spans 19 residues. V was pared by 5 bases and J by 1 base, with 18 bases of the junction left unmatched. CDR1 is KGHSH and CDR2 is LQKENI in the germline V gene. CDR3 bases: TGTGCCAGCTCAGGGCGACAGGGGCAGACGAAAAGCTCGAACACTGAAGCTTTCTTT. Residues: CASSGRQGQTKSSNTEAFF.

The table lists this clonotype with a few counts. The gene calls are TRBV11-2 and TRBJ2-7; possible D gene TRBD2, 6 bases. Trimming stripped 1 base from V and 6 bases from J, with 10 bases between. Germline loops: CDR1 SGHAT, CDR2 FQNNGV. The CDR3 is 13 residues long. The CDR3 reads CASSLVVGGEQYF. In nucleotides, the CDR3 is TGTGCCAGCAGCTTAGTGGTCGGGGGCGAGCAGTACTTC.

The gene calls are TRBV20-1 and TRBJ1-3, with TRBD1 as a possible D gene (5 bases). V gave up 5 bases and J gave up 5 bases, with 13 bases separating them. The CDR3 totals 13 residues. Germline V CDR1 and CDR2: DFQATT, SNEGSKA (reference sequence). CDR3 sequence: CSAGLGPRNTIYF. The CDR3 bases are TGCAGTGCTGGTTTGGGACCTCGAAACACCATATATTTT.

This clonotype was counted a few times. The chain joins TRBV20-1 to TRBJ1-2; D call uncertain. CDR3 length equals 12 residues. The V gene's germline CDR1 is DFQATT and CDR2 SNEGSKA (reference sequence). Trimming left V 1 base short and J 4 bases short, with 7 bases between. CDR3 residues: CSARGEVYGYTF. The CDR3 DNA is TGCAGTGCTAGAGGAGAGGTCTATGGCTACACCTTC.